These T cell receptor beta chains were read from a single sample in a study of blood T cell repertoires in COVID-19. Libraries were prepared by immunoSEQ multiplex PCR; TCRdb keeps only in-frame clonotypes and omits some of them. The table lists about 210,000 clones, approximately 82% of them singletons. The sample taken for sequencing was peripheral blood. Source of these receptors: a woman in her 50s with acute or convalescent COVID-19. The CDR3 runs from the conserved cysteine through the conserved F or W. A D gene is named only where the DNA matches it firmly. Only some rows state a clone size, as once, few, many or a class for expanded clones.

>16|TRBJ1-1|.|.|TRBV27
CASSPGLSTRDTEAFF
TGTGCCAGCAGTCCCGGACTGTCAACAAGGGACACTGAAGCTTTCTTT
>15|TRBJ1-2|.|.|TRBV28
CASRRADSANYGYTF
TGTGCCAGCAGAAGGGCCGACAGCGCTAACTATGGCTACACCTTC
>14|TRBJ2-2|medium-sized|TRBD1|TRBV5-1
CASSTRQGTGELFF
TGCGCCAGCAGCACCCGACAGGGAACCGGGGAGCTGTTTTTT
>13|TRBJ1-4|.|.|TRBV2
CASSALMNEKLFF
TGTGCCAGCAGTGCCTTAATGAATGAAAAACTGTTTTTT
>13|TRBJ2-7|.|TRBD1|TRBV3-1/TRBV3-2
CASRDRGSYEQYF
TGTGCCAGCAGGGACAGGGGGTCCTACGAGCAGTACTTC
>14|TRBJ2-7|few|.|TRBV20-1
CSASITQGSGEQYF
TGCAGTGCTAGTATTACACAGGGCTCTGGGGAGCAGTACTTC
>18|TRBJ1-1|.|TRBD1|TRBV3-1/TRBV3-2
CASSQGRQGAFYDTEAFF
TGTGCCAGCAGCCAAGGCCGACAGGGGGCCTTTTATGACACTGAAGCTTTCTTT
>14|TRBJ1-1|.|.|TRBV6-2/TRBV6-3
CASSGQLPNTEAFF
TGTGCCAGCAGTGGACAGTTACCGAACACTGAAGCTTTCTTT
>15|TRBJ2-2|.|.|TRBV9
CASSVTGEAPGELFF
TGTGCCAGTTCCGTAACGGGGGAGGCCCCCGGGGAGCTGTTTTTT
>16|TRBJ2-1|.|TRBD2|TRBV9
CASSGLSGSAYNEQFF
TGTGCCAGCAGCGGACTGAGCGGGAGTGCCTACAATGAGCAGTTCTTC
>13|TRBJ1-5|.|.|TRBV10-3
CAISEGTNQPQHF
TGTGCCATCAGTGAGGGTACAAATCAGCCCCAGCATTTT
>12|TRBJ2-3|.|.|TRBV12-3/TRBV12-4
CASTSRTDTQYF
TGTGCCAGCACGTCCCGTACAGATACGCAGTATTTT
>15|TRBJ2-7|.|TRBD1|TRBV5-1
CASSPSGTGSYEQYF
TGCGCCAGCAGCCCATCCGGGACAGGTTCCTACGAGCAGTACTTC
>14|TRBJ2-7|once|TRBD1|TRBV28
CASRRTGSSYEQYF
TGTGCCAGCAGGAGGACAGGGAGCTCCTACGAGCAGTACTTC
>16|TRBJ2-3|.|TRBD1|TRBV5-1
CASSLVGQGGTDTQYF
TGCGCCAGCAGCTTGGTAGGACAGGGGGGCACAGATACGCAGTATTTT
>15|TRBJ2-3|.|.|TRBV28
CASIVRGGHTDTQYF
TGTGCCAGCATTGTAAGGGGAGGCCACACAGATACGCAGTATTTT
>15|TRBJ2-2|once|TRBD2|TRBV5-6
CASTPGGPNTGELFF
TGTGCCAGCACCCCGGGGGGGCCCAACACCGGGGAGCTGTTTTTT
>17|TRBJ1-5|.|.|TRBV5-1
CASSLGQALGGNQPQHF
TGCGCCAGCAGCTTGGGACAGGCCTTGGGTGGCAATCAGCCCCAGCATTTT